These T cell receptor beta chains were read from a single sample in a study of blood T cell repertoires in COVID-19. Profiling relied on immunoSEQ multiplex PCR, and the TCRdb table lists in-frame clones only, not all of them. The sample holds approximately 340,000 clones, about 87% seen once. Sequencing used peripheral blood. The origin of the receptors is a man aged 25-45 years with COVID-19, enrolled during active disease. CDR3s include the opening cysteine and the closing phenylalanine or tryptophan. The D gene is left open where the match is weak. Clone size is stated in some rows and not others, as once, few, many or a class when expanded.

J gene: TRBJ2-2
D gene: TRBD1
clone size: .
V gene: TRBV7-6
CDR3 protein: CASSLQGANTGELFF
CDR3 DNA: TGTGCCAGCAGCTTACAGGGGGCGAACACCGGGGAGCTGTTTTTT

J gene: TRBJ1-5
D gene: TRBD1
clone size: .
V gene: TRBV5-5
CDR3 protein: CASSLAGTGGPRNQPQHF
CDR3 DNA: TGTGCCAGCAGCTTGGCCGGGACAGGGGGCCCGAGGAATCAGCCCCAGCATTTT

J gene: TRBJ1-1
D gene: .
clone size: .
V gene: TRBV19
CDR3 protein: CASKEGWTEAFF
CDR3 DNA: TGTGCCAGTAAGGAGGGGTGGACTGAAGCTTTCTTT

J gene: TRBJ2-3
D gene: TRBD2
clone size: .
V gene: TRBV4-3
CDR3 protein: CASSLTSAGADTQYF
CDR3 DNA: TGCGCCAGCAGCCTTACTAGCGCCGGGGCAGATACGCAGTATTTT

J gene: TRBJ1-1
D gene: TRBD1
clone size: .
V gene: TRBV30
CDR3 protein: CAWSLMTGLNTEAFF
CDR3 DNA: TGTGCCTGGAGTCTAATGACAGGGCTGAACACTGAAGCTTTCTTT

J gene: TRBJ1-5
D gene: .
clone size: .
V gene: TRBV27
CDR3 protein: CASSLSRRGGQPQHF
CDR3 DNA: TGTGCCAGCAGTTTATCGCGGAGGGGCGGCCAGCCCCAGCATTTT

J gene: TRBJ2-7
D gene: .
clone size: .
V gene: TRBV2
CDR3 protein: CASWTGGFGSYEQYF
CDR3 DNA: TGTGCCAGCTGGACGGGGGGCTTTGGGTCCTACGAGCAGTACTTC

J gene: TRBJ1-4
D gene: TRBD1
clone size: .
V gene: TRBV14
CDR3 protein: CASSQDIGQGPNEKLFF
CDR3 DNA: TGTGCCAGCAGCCAAGATATCGGACAGGGGCCTAATGAAAAACTGTTTTTT

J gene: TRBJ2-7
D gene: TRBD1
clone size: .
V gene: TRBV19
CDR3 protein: CASTSGDRGSEQYF
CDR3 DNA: TGTGCCAGTACCTCCGGCGACAGGGGTTCAGAGCAGTACTTC

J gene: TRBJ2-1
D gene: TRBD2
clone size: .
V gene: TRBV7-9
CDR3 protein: CASSLTSGASNEQFF
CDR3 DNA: TGTGCCAGCAGCTTAACTAGCGGGGCCTCCAATGAGCAGTTCTTC

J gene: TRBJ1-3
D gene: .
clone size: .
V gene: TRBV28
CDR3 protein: CASSSATGGNTIYF
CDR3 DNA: TGTGCCAGCAGTTCGGCCACAGGAGGAAACACCATATATTTT

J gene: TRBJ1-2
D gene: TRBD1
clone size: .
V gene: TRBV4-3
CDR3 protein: CASSLQGGRVYGYTF
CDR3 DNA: TGCGCCAGCAGCCTTCAGGGGGGACGAGTCTATGGCTACACCTTC

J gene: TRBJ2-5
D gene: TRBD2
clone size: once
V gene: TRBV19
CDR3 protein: CASSIDLELAGAETQYF
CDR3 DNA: TGTGCCAGTAGTATAGATCTGGAACTAGCGGGGGCAGAGACCCAGTACTTC

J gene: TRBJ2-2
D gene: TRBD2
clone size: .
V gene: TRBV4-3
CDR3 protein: CASSRGGRGTGELFF
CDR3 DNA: TGCGCCAGCAGCCGTGGCGGGAGGGGTACCGGGGAGCTGTTTTTT

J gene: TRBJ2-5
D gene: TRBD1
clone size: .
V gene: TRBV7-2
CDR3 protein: CASSSRQGATQYF
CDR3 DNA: TGTGCCAGCAGCTCCAGACAGGGGGCCACCCAGTACTTC

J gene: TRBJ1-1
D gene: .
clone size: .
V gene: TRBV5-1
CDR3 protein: CASSLGGVNTEAFF
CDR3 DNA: TGCGCCAGCAGCTTGGGAGGCGTGAACACTGAAGCTTTCTTT

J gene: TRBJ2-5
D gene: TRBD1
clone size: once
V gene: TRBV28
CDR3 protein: CASSLQPLDRDGLETQYF
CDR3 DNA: TGTGCCAGCAGTTTACAACCCCTCGACAGGGACGGGCTGGAGACCCAGTACTTC

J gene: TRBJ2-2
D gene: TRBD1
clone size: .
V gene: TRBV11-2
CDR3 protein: CASSSISTGGSGELFF
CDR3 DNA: TGTGCCAGCAGCTCAATCAGTACAGGGGGGTCCGGGGAGCTGTTTTTT

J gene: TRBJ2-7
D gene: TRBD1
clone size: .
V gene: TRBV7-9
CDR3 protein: CASSLTGTGSEQYF
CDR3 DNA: TGTGCCAGCAGCTTAACCGGGACAGGGTCCGAGCAGTACTTC

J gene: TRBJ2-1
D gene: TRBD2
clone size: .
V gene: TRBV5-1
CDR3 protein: CASSSTSGSYNEQFF
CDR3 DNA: TGCGCCAGCAGCTCGACTAGCGGGAGCTACAATGAGCAGTTCTTC

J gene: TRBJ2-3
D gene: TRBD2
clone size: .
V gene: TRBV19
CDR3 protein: CASSLAGGAGDTQYF
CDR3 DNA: TGTGCCAGTAGCCTGGCGGGAGGGGCGGGGGATACGCAGTATTTT

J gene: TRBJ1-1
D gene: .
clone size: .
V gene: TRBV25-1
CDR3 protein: CASSEQLNTEAFF
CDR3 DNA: TGTGCCAGCAGTGAGCAGTTGAACACTGAAGCTTTCTTT